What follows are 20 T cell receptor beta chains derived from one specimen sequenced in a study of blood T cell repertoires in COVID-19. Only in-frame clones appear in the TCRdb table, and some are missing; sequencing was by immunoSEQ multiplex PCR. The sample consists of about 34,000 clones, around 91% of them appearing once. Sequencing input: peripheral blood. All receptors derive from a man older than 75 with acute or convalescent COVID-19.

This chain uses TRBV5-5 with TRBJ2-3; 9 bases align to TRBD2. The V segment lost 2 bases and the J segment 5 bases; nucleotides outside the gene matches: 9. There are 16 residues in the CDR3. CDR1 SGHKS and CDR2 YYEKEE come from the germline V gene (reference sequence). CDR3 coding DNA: TGTGCCAGCAGCTTCTGGCCCACAGCGGGGGGAGATACGCAGTATTTT. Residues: CASSFWPTAGGDTQYF.

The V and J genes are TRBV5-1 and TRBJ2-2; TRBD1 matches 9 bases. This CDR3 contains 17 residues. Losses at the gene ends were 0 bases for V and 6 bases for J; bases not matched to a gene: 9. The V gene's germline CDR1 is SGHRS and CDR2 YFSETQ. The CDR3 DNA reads TGCGCCAGCAGCTTGGACCCCGGGACAGGGAGCGCCGGGGAGCTGTTTTTT. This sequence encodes CASSLDPGTGSAGELFF.

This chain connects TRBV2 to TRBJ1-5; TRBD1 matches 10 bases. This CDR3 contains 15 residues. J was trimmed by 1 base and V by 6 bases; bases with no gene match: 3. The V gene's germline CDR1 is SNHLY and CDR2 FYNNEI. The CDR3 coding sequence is TGTGCCAGCAGGGGGGACAGGGGCAGCAATCAGCCCCAGCATTTT. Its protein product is CASRGDRGSNQPQHF.

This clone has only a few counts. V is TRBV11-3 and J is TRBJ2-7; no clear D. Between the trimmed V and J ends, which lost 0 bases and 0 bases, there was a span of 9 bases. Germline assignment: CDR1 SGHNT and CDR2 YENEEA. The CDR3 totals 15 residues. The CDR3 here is CASSLEGHSSYEQYF. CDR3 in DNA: TGTGCCAGCAGCTTAGAGGGCCATAGCTCCTACGAGCAGTACTTC.

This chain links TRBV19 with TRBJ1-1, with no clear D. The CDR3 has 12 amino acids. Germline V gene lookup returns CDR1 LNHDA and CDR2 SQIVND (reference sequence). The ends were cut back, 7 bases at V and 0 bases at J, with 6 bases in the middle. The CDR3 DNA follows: TGTGCCAGTATTGACATGAACACTGAAGCTTTCTTT. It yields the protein CASIDMNTEAFF. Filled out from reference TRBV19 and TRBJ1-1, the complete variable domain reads DGGITQSPKYLFRKEGQNVTLSCEQNLNHDAMYWYRQDPGQGLRLIYYSQIVNDFQKGDIAEGYSVSREKKESFPLTVTSAQKNPTAFYLCASIDMNTEAFFGQGTRLTVV.

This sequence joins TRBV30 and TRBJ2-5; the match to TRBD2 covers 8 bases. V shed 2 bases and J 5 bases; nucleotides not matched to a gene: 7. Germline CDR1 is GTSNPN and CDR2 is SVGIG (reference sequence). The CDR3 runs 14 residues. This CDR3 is CAWSSGGGVETQYF. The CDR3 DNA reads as TGTGCCTGGAGTAGCGGGGGTGGTGTTGAGACCCAGTACTTC.

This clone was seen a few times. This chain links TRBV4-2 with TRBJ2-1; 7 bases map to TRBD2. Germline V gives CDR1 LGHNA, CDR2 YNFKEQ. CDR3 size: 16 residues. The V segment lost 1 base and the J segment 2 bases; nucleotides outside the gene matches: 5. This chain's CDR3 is CASSQAASGAYNEQFF. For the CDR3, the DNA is TGTGCCAGCAGCCAAGCGGCTAGCGGCGCCTACAATGAGCAGTTCTTC.

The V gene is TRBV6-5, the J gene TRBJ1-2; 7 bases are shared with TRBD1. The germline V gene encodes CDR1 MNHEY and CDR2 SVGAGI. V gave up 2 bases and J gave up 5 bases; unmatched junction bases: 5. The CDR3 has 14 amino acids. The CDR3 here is CASSYRGRFYGYTF. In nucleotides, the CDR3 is TGTGCCAGCAGTTACAGGGGGCGGTTTTATGGCTACACCTTC.

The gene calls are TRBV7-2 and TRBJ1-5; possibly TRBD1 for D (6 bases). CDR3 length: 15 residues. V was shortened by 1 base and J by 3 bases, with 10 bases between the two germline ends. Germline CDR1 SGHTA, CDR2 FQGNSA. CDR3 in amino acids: CASSLVGQNNQPQHF. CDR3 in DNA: TGTGCCAGCAGCTTAGTAGGACAGAACAATCAGCCCCAGCATTTT.

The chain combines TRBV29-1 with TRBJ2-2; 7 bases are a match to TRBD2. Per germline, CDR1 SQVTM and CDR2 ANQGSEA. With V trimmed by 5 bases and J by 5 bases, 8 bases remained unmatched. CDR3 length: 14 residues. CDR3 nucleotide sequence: TGCAGCGTTCCCCGGGGGGAGAATACCGGGGAGCTGTTTTTT. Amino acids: CSVPRGENTGELFF.

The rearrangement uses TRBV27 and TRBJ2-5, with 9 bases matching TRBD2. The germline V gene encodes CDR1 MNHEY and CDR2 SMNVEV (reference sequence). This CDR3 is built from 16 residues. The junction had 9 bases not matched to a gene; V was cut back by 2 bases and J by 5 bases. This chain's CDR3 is CASSLGSGGPRETQYF. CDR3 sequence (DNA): TGTGCCAGCAGTTTAGGAAGCGGGGGGCCCCGGGAGACCCAGTACTTC.

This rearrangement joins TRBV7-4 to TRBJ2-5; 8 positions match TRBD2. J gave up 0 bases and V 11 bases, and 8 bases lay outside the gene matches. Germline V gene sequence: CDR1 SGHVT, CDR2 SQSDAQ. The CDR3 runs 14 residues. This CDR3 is CAPRGGLYQETQYF. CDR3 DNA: TGTGCCCCCCGGGGGGGCTTGTACCAAGAGACCCAGTACTTC.

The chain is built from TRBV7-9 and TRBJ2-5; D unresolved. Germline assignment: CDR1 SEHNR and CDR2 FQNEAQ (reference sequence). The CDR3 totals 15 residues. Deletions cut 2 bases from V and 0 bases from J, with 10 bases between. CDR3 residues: CASSLSVGDQETQYF. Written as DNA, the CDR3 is TGTGCCAGCAGCTTAAGTGTCGGAGACCAAGAGACCCAGTACTTC.

The CDR3 reads CASRRQTGLSQPQHF. In DNA form, the CDR3 reads TGTGCCAGCAGGAGACAGACAGGGCTTAGTCAGCCCCAGCATTTT. This chain links TRBV28 with TRBJ1-5; TRBD1 matches 7 bases. V lost 6 bases, J lost 6 bases, and 11 bases stayed unmatched. The CDR3 has 15 residues. Germline values: CDR1 MDHEN, CDR2 SYDVKM.

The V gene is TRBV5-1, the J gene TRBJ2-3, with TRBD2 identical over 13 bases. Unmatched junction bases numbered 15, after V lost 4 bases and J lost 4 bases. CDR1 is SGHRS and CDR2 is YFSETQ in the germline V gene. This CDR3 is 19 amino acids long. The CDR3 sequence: CASSIHSSGLAGTADTQYF. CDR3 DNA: TGCGCCAGCAGCATTCACTCCTCGGGACTAGCGGGGACTGCAGATACGCAGTATTTT.

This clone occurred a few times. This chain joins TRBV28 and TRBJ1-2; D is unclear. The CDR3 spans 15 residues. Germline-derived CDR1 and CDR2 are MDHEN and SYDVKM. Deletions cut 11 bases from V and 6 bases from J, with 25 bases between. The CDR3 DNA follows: TGTGCCTCACAAGTTTCTCCAGGAAATCTGAATGGCTACACCTTC. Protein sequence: CASQVSPGNLNGYTF.

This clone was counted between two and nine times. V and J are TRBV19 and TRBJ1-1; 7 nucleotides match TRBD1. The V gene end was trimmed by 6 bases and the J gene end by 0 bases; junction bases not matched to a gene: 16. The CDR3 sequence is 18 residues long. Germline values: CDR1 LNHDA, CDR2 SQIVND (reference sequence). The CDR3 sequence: CASRRDPGQRFLNTEAFF. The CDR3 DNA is TGTGCCAGTAGGAGGGATCCGGGACAGCGTTTTTTGAACACTGAAGCTTTCTTT.

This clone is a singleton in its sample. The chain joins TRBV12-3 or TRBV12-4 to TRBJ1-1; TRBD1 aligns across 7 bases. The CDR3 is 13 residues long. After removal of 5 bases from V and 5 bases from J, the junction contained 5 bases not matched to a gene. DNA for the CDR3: TGTGCCAGCAGTCGACAGGGAAATACTGAAGCTTTCTTT. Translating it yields CASSRQGNTEAFF.

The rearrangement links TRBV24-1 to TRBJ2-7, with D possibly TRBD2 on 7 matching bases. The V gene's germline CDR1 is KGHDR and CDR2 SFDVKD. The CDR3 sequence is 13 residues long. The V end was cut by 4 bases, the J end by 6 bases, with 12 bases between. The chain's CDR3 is CATSESGTPEQYF. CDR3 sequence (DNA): TGTGCCACCAGTGAGAGCGGGACACCCGAGCAGTACTTC.

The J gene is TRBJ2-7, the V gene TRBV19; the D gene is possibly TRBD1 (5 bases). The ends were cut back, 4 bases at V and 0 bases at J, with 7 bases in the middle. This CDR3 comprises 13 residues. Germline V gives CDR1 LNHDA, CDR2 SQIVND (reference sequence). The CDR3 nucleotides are TGTGCCAGTAGTACTCAGGGCTCCTACGAGCAGTACTTC. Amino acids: CASSTQGSYEQYF. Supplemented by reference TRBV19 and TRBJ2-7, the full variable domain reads DGGITQSPKYLFRKEGQNVTLSCEQNLNHDAMYWYRQDPGQGLRLIYYSQIVNDFQKGDIAEGYSVSREKKESFPLTVTSAQKNPTAFYLCASSTQGSYEQYFGPGTRLTVT.